The clone carrying this T cell receptor beta chain was counted many times. The antigen remains undetermined. The sample belongs to a study of early T cells in non-severe SARS-CoV-2 infection. Tagging with unique molecular identifiers was applied to individual cDNA molecules. TCRdb reanalysed the 5' RACE reads using MiXCR and keeps one entry per CDR3 protein. Of 90,000 to 120,000 distinct CDR3 sequences listed, around 10% are singletons. General study findings and limits: VDJdb matches were skewed toward anti-spike CD8 T cell responses.

This receptor was identified in an adult who was a healthcare worker with PCR-confirmed SARS-CoV-2 infection or an uninfected control (not recorded which). Input material: whole blood.

The CDR3 nucleotides are TGTGCCAGCAGCTTCCTAGCGGGGGGCCTCCTCCGAGGCAATGAGCAGTTCTTC. Protein sequence: CASSFLAGGLLRGNEQFF. The chain is built from TRBV3-1 and TRBJ2-1; 11 bases align to TRBD2. Trimming at V came to 5 bases and at J to 6 bases, leaving 15 bases not matched to a gene. Germline CDR1 is LGHDT and CDR2 is YNNKEL (reference sequence). CDR3 length: 18 residues.